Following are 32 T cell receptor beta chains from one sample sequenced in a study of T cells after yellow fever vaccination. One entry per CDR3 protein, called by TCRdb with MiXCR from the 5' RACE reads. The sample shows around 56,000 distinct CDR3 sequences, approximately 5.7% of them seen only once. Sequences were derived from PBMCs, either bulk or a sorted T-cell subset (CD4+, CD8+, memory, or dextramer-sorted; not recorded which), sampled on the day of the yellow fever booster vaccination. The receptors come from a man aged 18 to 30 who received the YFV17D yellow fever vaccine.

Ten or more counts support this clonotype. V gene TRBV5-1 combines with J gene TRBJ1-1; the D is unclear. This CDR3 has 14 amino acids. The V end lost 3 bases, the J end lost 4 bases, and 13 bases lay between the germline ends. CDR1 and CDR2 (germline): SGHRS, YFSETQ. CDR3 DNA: TGCGCCAGCAGCTCAGTTTCGGTCCGCACTGAAGCTTTCTTT. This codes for CASSSVSVRTEAFF. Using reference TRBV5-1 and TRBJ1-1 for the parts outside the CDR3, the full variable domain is KAGVTQTPRYLIKTRGQQVTLSCSPISGHRSVSWYQQTPGQGLQFLFEYFSETQRNKGNFPGRFSGRQFSNSRSEMNVSTLELGDSALYLCASSSVSVRTEAFFGQGTRLTVV.

The CDR3 is CASSSNQQGWTNTEAFF. CDR3 sequence (DNA): TGTGCCAGCTCATCGAACCAACAGGGGTGGACTAACACTGAAGCTTTCTTT. The V and J genes are TRBV18 and TRBJ1-1; 7 bases fit TRBD1. This CDR3 has 17 amino acids. V dropped 5 bases and J dropped 2; count of bases not matched to a gene: 14. Germline lookup yields CDR1 KGHSH and CDR2 LQKENI.

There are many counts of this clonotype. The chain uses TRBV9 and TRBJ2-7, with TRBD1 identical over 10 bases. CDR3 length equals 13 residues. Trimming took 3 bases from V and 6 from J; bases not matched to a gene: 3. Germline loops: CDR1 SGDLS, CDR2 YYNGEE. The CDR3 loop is CASSGQGALEQYV. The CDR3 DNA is TGTGCCAGCAGCGGACAGGGGGCCCTCGAGCAGTACGTC.

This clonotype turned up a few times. The CDR3 sequence is CASSVGGQNTGELFF. The CDR3 DNA sequence: TGTGCCAGCAGCGTAGGGGGACAGAACACCGGGGAGCTGTTTTTT. V gene TRBV9 combines with J gene TRBJ2-2; maybe TRBD1 (6 bases). Germline assignment: CDR1 SGDLS and CDR2 YYNGEE. The V and J ends lost 0 bases and 1 base respectively, with 7 bases between them. The CDR3 runs 15 residues.

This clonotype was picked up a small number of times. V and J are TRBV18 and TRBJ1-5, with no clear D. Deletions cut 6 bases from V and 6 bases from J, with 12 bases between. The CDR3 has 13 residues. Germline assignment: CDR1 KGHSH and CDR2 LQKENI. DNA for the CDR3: TGTGCCAGCTCGGTAGGTCGGAGTCAGCCCCAGCATTTT. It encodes CASSVGRSQPQHF.

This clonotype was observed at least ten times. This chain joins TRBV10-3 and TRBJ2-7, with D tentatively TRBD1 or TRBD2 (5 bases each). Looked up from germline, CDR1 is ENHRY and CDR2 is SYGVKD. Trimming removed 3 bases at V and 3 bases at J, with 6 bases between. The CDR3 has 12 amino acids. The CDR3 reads CAISDGGYEQYF. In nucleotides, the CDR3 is TGTGCCATCAGTGATGGGGGCTACGAGCAGTACTTC.

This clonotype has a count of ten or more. This CDR3 is CASRTGQGWTGELFF. The CDR3 DNA is TGTGCCAGCAGGACGGGACAGGGTTGGACCGGGGAGCTGTTTTTT. The V gene is TRBV2, the J gene TRBJ2-2; 9 nucleotides match TRBD1. The ends lost 6 bases at V and 5 bases at J; junction bases unmatched: 7. The CDR3 extends over 15 amino acids. Germline lookup yields CDR1 SNHLY and CDR2 FYNNEI.

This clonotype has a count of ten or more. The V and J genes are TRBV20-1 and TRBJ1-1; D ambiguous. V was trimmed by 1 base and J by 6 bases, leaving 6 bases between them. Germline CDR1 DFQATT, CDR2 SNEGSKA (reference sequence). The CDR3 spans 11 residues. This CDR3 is CSARAEAEAFF. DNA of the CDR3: TGCAGTGCTAGAGCAGAGGCTGAAGCTTTCTTT.

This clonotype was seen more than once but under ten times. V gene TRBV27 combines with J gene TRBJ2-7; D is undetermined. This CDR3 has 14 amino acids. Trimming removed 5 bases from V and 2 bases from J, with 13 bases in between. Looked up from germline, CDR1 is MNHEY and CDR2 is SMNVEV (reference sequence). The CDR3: CASSPTEVTYEQYF. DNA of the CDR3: TGTGCCAGCAGTCCTACAGAGGTAACCTACGAGCAGTACTTC.

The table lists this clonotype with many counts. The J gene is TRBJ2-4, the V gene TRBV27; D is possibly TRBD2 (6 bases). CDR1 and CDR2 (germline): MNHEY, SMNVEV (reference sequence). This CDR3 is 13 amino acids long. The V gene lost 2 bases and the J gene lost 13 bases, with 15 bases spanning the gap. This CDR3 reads CASSLGGWGDQYF. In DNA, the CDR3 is TGTGCCAGCAGTTTAGGCGGCTGGGGGGACCAGTACTTC.

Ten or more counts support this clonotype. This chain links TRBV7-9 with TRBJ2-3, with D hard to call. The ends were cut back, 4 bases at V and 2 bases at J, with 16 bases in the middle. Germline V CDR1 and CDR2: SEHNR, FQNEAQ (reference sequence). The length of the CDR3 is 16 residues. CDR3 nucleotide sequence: TGTGCCAGCAGCTCACCTGTCCCGGGCCTCACAGATACGCAGTATTTT. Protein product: CASSSPVPGLTDTQYF.

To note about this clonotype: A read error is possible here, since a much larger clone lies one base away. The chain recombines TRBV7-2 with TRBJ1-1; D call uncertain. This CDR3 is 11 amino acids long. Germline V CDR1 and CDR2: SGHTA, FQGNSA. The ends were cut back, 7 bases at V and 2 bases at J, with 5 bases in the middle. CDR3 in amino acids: CASKSNTEAFF. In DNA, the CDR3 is TGTGCCAGCAAAAGTAACACTGAAGCTTTCTTT.

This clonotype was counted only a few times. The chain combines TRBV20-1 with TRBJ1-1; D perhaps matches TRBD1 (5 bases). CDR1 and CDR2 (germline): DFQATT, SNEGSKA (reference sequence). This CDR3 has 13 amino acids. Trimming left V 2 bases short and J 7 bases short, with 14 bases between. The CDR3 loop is CSARPLGDGEAFF. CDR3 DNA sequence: TGCAGTGCTAGACCACTCGGGGACGGTGAAGCTTTCTTT.

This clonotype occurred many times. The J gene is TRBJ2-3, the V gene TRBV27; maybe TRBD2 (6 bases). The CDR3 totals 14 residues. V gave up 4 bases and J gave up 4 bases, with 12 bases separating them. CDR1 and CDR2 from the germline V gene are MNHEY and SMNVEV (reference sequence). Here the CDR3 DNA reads TGTGCCAGCAGTTACCTCGGAGGGGCAGATACGCAGTATTTT. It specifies CASSYLGGADTQYF.

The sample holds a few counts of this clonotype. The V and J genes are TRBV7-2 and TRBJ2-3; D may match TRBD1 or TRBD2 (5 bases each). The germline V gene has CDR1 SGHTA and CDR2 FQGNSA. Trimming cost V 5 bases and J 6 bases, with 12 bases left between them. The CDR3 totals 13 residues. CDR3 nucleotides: TGTGCCAGCAGCCAGAGAGGGGCGGATACGCAGTATTTT. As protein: CASSQRGADTQYF.

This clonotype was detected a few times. CDR3 residues: CASGLSHSDRGRLSYGYTF. CDR3 bases: TGTGCTAGTGGTTTGTCCCACTCTGACAGGGGGAGATTAAGCTATGGCTACACCTTC. The J gene is TRBJ1-2, the V gene TRBV12-5; 9 bases are a match to TRBD1. The ends lost 2 bases at V and 4 bases at J; junction bases unmatched: 17. The CDR3 runs 19 residues. The germline V gene encodes CDR1 LGHNT and CDR2 FRNRAP.

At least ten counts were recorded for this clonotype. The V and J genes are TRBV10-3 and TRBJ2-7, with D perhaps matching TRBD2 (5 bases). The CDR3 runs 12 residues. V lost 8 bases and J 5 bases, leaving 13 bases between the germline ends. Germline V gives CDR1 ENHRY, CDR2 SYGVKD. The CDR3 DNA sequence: TGTGCCATCGGGCGGACTCTCAACGAGCAGTACGTC. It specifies CAIGRTLNEQYV.

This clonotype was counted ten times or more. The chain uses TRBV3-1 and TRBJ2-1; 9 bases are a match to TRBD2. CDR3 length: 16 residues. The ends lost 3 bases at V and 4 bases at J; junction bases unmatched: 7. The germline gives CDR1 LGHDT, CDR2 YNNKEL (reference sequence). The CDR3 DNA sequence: TGTGCCAGCAGCCAGATTAGCGGGGGTGGGTACAATGAGCAGTTCTTC. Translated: CASSQISGGGYNEQFF.

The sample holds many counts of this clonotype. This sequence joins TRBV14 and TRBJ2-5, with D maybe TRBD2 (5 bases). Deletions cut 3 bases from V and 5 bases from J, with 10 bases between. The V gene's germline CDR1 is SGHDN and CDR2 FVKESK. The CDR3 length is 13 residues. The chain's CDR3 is CASSHEWEETQYF. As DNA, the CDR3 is TGTGCCAGCAGCCATGAGTGGGAGGAGACCCAGTACTTC.

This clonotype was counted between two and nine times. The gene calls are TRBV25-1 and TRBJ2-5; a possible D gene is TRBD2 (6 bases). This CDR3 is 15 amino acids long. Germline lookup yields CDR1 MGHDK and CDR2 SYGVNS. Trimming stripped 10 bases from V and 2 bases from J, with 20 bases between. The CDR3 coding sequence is TGTGCCACCAAGGTCCGCGGAGGGGAGCAAGAGACCCAGTACTTC. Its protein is CATKVRGGEQETQYF. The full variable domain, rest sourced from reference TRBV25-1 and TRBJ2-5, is EADIYQTPRYLVIGTGKKITLECSQTMGHDKMYWYQQDPGMELHLIHYSYGVNSTEKGDLSSESTVSRIRTEHFPLTLESARPSHTSQYLCATKVRGGEQETQYFGPGTRLLVL.

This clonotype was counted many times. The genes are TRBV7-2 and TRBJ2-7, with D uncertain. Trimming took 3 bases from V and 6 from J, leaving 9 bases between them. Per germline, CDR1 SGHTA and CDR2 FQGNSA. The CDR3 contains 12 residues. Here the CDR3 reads CASSFQSPEQYF. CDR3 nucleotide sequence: TGTGCCAGCAGCTTCCAGAGCCCCGAGCAGTACTTC.

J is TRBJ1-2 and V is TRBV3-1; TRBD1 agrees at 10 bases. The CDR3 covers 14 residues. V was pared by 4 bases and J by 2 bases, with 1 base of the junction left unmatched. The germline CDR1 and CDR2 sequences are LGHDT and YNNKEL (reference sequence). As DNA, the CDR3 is TGTGCCAGCAGCCGGGACAGGGGAAACTATGGCTACACCTTC. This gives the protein CASSRDRGNYGYTF.

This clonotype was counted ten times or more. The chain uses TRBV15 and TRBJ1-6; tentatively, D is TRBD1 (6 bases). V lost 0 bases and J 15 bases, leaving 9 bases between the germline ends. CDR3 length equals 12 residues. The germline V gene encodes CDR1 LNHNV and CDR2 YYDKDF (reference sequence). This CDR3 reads CATSRDSDSLHF. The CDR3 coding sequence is TGTGCCACCAGCAGAGATTCGGACAGCCTCCACTTT.

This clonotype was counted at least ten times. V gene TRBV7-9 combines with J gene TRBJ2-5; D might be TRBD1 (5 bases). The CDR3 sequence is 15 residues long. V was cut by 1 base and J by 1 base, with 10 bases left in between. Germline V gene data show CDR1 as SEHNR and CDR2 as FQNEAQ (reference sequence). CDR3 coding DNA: TGTGCCAGCAGCTTAGTGGGGCGAAGCCAAGAGACCCAGTACTTC. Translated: CASSLVGRSQETQYF.

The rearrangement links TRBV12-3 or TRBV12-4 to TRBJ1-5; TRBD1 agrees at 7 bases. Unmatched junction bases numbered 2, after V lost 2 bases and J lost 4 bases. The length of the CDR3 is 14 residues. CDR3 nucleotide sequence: TGTGCCAGCAGTTTAACAGGGGTTAATCAGCCCCAGCATTTT. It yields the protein CASSLTGVNQPQHF.

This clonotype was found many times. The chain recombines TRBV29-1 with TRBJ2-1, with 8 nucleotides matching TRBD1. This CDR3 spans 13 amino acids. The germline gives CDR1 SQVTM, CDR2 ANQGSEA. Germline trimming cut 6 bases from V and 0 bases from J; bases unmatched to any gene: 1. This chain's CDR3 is CSVTGGSYNEQFF. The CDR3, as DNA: TGCAGCGTCACAGGGGGCTCCTACAATGAGCAGTTCTTC.

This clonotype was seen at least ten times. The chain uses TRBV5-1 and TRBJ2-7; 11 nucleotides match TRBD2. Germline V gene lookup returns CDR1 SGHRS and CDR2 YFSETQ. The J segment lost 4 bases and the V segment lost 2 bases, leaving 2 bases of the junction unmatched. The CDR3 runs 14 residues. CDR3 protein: CASSLGTSGYEQYV. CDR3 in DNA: TGCGCCAGCAGCTTAGGGACTAGCGGTTACGAGCAGTACGTC.

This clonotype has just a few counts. The CDR3 DNA is TGTGCCAGCAGCCCAATGGGGCCCGGCTCCTACAATGAGCAGTTCTTC. Its translation is CASSPMGPGSYNEQFF. The chain has TRBV11-2 and TRBJ2-1; perhaps TRBD1 as D (5 bases). From germline, CDR1 is SGHAT and CDR2 FQNNGV. The germline V and J ends were trimmed by 5 bases and 0 bases, with 14 bases remaining between them. The CDR3 is 16 residues long.

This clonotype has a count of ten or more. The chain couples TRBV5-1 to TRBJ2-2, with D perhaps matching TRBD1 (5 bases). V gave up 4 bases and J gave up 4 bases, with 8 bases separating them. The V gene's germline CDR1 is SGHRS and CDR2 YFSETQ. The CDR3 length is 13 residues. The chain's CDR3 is CASSRTGTGELFF. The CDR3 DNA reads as TGCGCCAGCAGCAGAACAGGCACCGGGGAGCTGTTTTTT.

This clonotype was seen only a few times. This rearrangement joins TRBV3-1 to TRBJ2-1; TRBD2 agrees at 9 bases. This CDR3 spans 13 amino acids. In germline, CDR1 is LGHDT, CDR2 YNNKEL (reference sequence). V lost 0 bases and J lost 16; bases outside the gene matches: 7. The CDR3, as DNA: TGTGCCAGCAGCCAAGATTCAGCGGGGGGAAACTTCTTC. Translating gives CASSQDSAGGNFF.

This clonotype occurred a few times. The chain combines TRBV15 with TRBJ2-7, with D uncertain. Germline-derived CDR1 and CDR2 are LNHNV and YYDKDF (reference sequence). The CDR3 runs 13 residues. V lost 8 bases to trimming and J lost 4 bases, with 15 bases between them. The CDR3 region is CATSEGKDYEQYV. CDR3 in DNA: TGTGCCACCTCGGAAGGGAAGGATTACGAGCAGTACGTC.

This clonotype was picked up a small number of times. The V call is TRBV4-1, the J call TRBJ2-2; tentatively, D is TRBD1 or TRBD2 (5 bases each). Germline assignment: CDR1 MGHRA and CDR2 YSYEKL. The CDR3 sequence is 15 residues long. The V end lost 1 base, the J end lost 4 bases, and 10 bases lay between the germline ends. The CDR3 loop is CASSQAPGSTGELFF. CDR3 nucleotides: TGCGCCAGCAGCCAAGCCCCAGGGAGCACCGGGGAGCTGTTTTTT.